This is a list of T cell receptor beta chains from one sample in a study of blood T cell repertoires in COVID-19. Some clones are missing from TCRdb's copy, which holds only in-frame ones; the method was immunoSEQ multiplex PCR. Of under 450,000 clones in the sample, more than 65% were seen once. Sequenced sample: peripheral blood. The receptors here all came from a human donor with acute or convalescent COVID-19. The donor label of this sample is uncertain. The CDR3 runs from the conserved cysteine through the conserved F or W.

>TRBV6-5|TRBJ2-7
CASSYGDSSYEQYF
>TRBV27|TRBJ1-2
CASSLGQGPYGYTF
>TRBV5-1|TRBJ1-4
CASSGSTGVDNEKLFF
>TRBV15|TRBJ2-1
CATSPPDGINEQFF
>TRBV3-1/TRBV3-2|TRBJ1-5
CASSQDRPGVHQPQHF
>TRBV5-6|TRBJ1-1
CASSLGGRGTEAFF
>TRBV28|TRBJ1-6
CASSRGLRANSPLHF
>TRBV7-9|TRBJ1-2
CASTNSPGYGYTF
>TRBV14|TRBJ2-1
CASSYRMSSYNEQFF
>TRBV30|TRBJ1-2
CAWSGRWGGYTF
>TRBV7-9|TRBJ1-4
CASSLTGTTNEKLFF
>TRBV13|TRBJ2-7
CASSLLTASYEQYF
>TRBV5-1|TRBJ1-1
CASSLVAGGRQEAFF
>TRBV6-2/TRBV6-3|TRBJ1-6
CASSKYRGGNSPLHF
>TRBV28|TRBJ2-4
CASSRTRGGRYIQYF
>TRBV10-2|TRBJ1-2
CASSRPARDGYTF
>TRBV25-1|TRBJ1-1
CASSGGVGGNTEAFF
>TRBV12-3/TRBV12-4|TRBJ1-2
CASSPTGTGYTF
>TRBV4-2|TRBJ1-2
CASSQTGTGYYGYTF
>TRBV6-2/TRBV6-3|TRBJ2-7
CASSYISGRAEQYF
>TRBV2|TRBJ2-3
CASSQRLAGGSTDTQYF
>TRBV10-3|TRBJ1-1
CAISGGTPTEAFF
>TRBV11-2|TRBJ2-1
CASSLTGTTVYNEQFF
>TRBV19|TRBJ2-5
CASSMKRQETQYF
>TRBV2|TRBJ1-1
CASRVVIGRKYTEAFF
>TRBV3-1/TRBV3-2|TRBJ1-1
CASSYSGSRLGEAFF
>TRBV13|TRBJ1-6
CASSAPGTADSPLHF
>TRBV28|TRBJ2-6
CASIQGSSGANVLTF
>TRBV28|TRBJ1-4
CASEGARKLFF
>TRBV5-1|TRBJ2-2
CASSSGARGNTGELFF
>TRBV18|TRBJ1-2
CASSPMDRTNYGYTF
>TRBV7-9|TRBJ2-1
CASSLLAGAGNEQFF
>TRBV29-1|TRBJ1-1
CSCFGLQGRSTEAFF
>TRBV30|TRBJ1-1
CAWSLGSTEAFF
>TRBV5-1|TRBJ1-2
CASRDTYGYTF
>TRBV15|TRBJ2-7
CATSRAGLADYEQYF
>TRBV7-6|TRBJ2-1
CASSFRTSGGYNEQFF
>TRBV4-2|TRBJ1-1
CASTHGVMNTEAFF
>TRBV28|TRBJ1-2
CASSHDRGGLNGYTF
>TRBV7-9|TRBJ2-7
CASSLESLTGVPYEQYF
>TRBV2|TRBJ2-3
CASSDGQVSTDTQYF
>TRBV27|TRBJ1-4
CASGHHGPNEKLFF
>TRBV1|TRBJ2-1
CTSSRSTSGDRNEQFF
>TRBV19|TRBJ2-3
CASSTTGGLTQYF
>TRBV19|TRBJ1-5
CASSIERLVSNQPQHF
>TRBV6-5|TRBJ1-5
CASRGGQLNQPQHF
>TRBV12-3/TRBV12-4|TRBJ2-1
CASSIYNEQFF
>TRBV2|TRBJ2-3
CASSPFKSAGGITDTQYF
>TRBV2|TRBJ2-2
CASSEDRSNTGELFF
>TRBV2|TRBJ1-2
CATKKAGRGGYTF
>TRBV20-1|TRBJ2-5
CSARAPVQYF
>TRBV19|TRBJ2-3
CATKPPGSTWADTQYF
>TRBV7-9|TRBJ1-1
CASSSNRDTEAFF
>TRBV6-5|TRBJ1-3
CASKVTGAGNTIYF
>TRBV18|TRBJ1-5
CASSRAGGSNQPQHF
>TRBV3-1/TRBV3-2|TRBJ2-7
CASSGDRSFEQYF
>TRBV9|TRBJ1-1
CASSPPGGVNTEAFF
>TRBV2|TRBJ2-7
CASSEARTGADEQYF
>TRBV19|TRBJ1-2
CASSITQTNHYGYTF
>TRBV6-5|TRBJ2-2
CASSLDRVATGELFF